This TCR beta chain was sequenced during a study of cytomegalovirus exposure and HLA in healthy donors (dated by TCRdb to about 2017). About the study as a whole: An earlier analysis of 550 to 700 of the donors reported approximately 270 Gb of sequence data and 117 million unique TCR beta sequences from approximately 180 million T cells. Roughly 300 gigabases of sequencing data and around 85 million unique TCR sequences made up an early release that covered approximately 700 HLA-typed donors. Of the 300 to 400 genotyped donors, over 65% fell in the genetic ancestry cluster associated with self-reported Caucasian donors. The aim of the study was to test whether cataloging public T cell receptors could identify signatures of past pathogen exposure. The study profiled the T cell repertoires of some 610 subjects by immunosequencing and related them to cytomegalovirus serostatus. Besides the first cohort of roughly 640 subjects, a separate validation cohort made up of 90 to 150 different subjects was used. To predict cytomegalovirus infection status, the study combined high-throughput TCR immunosequencing, statistical association of individual TCRs with disease status, and machine learning. In a later analysis, previously published TCR beta repertoires from several hundred donors were re-analyzed and high-resolution HLA genotyping was added so that TCR occurrence patterns could be studied. Rather than using new phenotypic data, the later analysis identified candidate immune exposures from TCR beta sequences and from how often those sequences occurred across donors. To decide whether each TCR beta V gene segment behaved as functional or pseudogenic, an earlier analysis of some 580 of the donors relied on high-throughput TCR beta sequencing. Donor age, sex, ethnicity and CMV serostatus were collected together with the repertoire data. In a later genetic analysis, genome-wide SNP genotypes for about three fifths of the 666 donors were used, and that subset was treated as a discovery cohort. Every discovery cohort repertoire had been produced on one sequencing platform. Both class I and class II loci were covered by HLA typing, at four-digit resolution. The number of typed donors differed by locus: about 620-640 for A, B, C, DRB1 and DQB1; approximately 520 for DQA1; about 600 for DPA1; and about 450 for DPB1. A few DR-DQ haplotypes were treated as single units for association and clustering because of strong linkage in the cohort. Among approximately 370 genotyped donors of the cohort, an average of around 220,000 unique TCR beta nucleotide sequences was sequenced per donor, of which roughly 18% were non-productive.

A remark on this clone: This receptor's antigen is unknown.

On the study overall, not on this receptor specifically: The study gave a list of about 150 TCR beta chains associated with cytomegalovirus. The authors suggested that the approach could potentially be generalized to other disease states and immunological phenotypes. Most TCR sequences were observed very rarely across donors, whereas some public TCRs were present in many individuals. When HLA alleles, especially DR and DQ, strongly co-occurred, attributing TCR associations to individual alleles was difficult. Linkage disequilibrium might explain the correlated functional status among segregating V segments, but an unknown experimental factor could not be ruled out. A group of highly shared sequence variants was considered likely to be a technical artifact of the sequencing pipeline. Presence/absence analyses assumed roughly uniform sequencing depth across donors, an assumption that may not hold. A further reported finding was that TCR beta sequences accurately predicted the HLA-A and HLA-B alleles for most subjects in the first cohort. A later genetic analysis reported fewer N-insertions in productive TCRs among donors in an Asian-associated ancestry cluster than the approximately 700-donor mean. A later genetic analysis associated a missense DCLRE1C variant with V-gene and J-gene trimming of TCR beta chains, and an independent cohort replicated the association. Only TCR beta chains were sequenced in this cohort, and the absence of alpha or paired-chain data limited detectable features. For the cohort, immune exposure information was limited to CMV serostatus. A later analysis found that most CMV-associated TCR beta chains appeared HLA-restricted, with HLA associations seemingly driven largely by CMV exposure. In vitro tests confirmed that a few of the cytomegalovirus-associated TCR beta chains recognize cytomegalovirus antigens. Fewer than 20 rarely observed V segments, including chromosome 9 orphons, were excluded from the earlier analysis of 550 to 700 of the donors because counts were too low. In an earlier analysis of about 550 of the donors, most TCR beta V segments were observed in productive rearrangements about 87% or about 30% of the time, broadly matching IMGT annotations. A later analysis reported that several top co-occurrence clusters appeared linked to parvovirus B19, influenza, CMV and Epstein-Barr virus. Specific HLA alleles were associated with 15,000 to 20,000 TCR beta sequences at a false discovery rate of 0.05 in a later analysis. In both the original and validation cohorts, the classifier was reported to diagnose cytomegalovirus status with high specificity and sensitivity. A later analysis found that TCR association rates varied across HLA loci, with DRB1 alleles showing the most associated TCRs and HLA-C alleles the fewest. In a later analysis, HLA-associated TCR beta chains were found to be more clonally expanded and to have lower generation probabilities than equally common non-associated chains. Because some donors lacked HLA typing at each locus, the association tests relied only on the typed subset.

The cohort consisted of 600 to 750 healthy bone marrow donors. At the time of sampling, all cohort members were nominally healthy, though unrecorded immune exposures were likely present. The donor was CMV seropositive and was included in the group of 250 to 300 seropositive cohort members. A peripheral blood sample was provided by each donor, and peripheral blood mononuclear cells were used for TCR beta sequencing. Genomic DNA extraction from the blood cell samples was performed with the Qiagen DNeasy Blood Extraction Kit. Libraries were constructed by the immunoSEQ multiplex PCR assay. The multiplex PCR relied on a mix of 60 forward primers for TCR Vbeta segments and 13 reverse primers for TCR Jbeta segments. The CDR3 region of rearranged TCR beta genes was amplified from genomic DNA by a multiplex PCR assay. On the Illumina HiSeq System, the amplified TCR beta libraries were sequenced as 87-base-pair reads. In the source study's methods: In a later analysis, tens of millions of unique TCR beta chains were counted across the approximately 640 repertoires, and around 11 million of these chains were shared by at least two donors. To remove PCR and sequencing errors, raw reads were error-corrected and collapsed into unique sequences using a nearest-neighbor algorithm that merged closely related sequences. V, D and J gene segments were assigned by aligning CDR3 sequences to IMGT reference sequences. For a sequence to be retained, a match of at least six nucleotides to both a V gene segment and a J gene segment was required. Rearrangements were called productive when the CDR3 lacked stop codons and stayed in frame with V and J; all others were non-productive. CDR3 was defined according to IMGT convention as the region running from the second conserved V-encoded cysteine to the conserved J-encoded phenylalanine. Sequences without an unambiguous match to a single V gene segment were excluded from the earlier analysis of several hundred of the donors. In an earlier analysis of about 590 of the donors, a V segment was called functional when productive rearrangements were above 56.7%, and segregating when the standard deviation between donors exceeded 5%. A statistical classification framework was built to diagnose cytomegalovirus status from the catalog of TCR beta chain sequences. In a later analysis, V and J genes were assigned by comparing TCR nucleotide sequences against IMGT/GENE-DB human TR gene sequences. A later analysis assigned CDR3 sequences and most-parsimonious VDJ recombination scenarios with the TCRdist pipeline. In a later analysis, each TCR beta chain was defined by its CDR3 amino acid sequence together with its V-gene family, and reads lacking a unique V-gene family were excluded. A later analysis removed 500 to 600 highly shared, low-generation-probability nucleotide sequences to deal with suspected cross-contamination and a sequencing artifact. For each public chain, a later analysis derived a clonal expansion index from normalized ranks of inferred template counts within each repertoire. A later analysis computed generation probabilities with a VDJ recombination model fitted to out-of-frame rearrangements, and checked the results against IGoR. A later analysis scored TCR-TCR, TCR-HLA and TCR-CMV co-occurrence with hypergeometric tests, applying a repertoire-size bias correction to TCR pairs. A later analysis estimated false discovery rates by permuting HLA or CMV assignments 20 times. A later analysis grouped co-occurring TCRs with DBSCAN, adding TCRdist sequence similarity when clustering within HLA-allele-positive subsets. For co-occurrence clustering, repertoires with fewer than 30,000 or more than 120,000 public chains were excluded, along with roughly five repertoires with anomalous nucleotide sharing. The table was pulled from immuneACCESS by TCRdb, which kept in-frame rearrangements only. Such tables lose some clones; where checked, under half of the loss comes from unresolved V genes, and the rest has no known cause. V and J calls and clone size are given by that table; D and trimming were obtained from the DNA. The table of this sample itemizes 70,000 to 100,000 clones. Together, the top ten hold 5.5% of the sample.

Sequences were obtained from PBMCs. This receptor was identified in a girl between 10 and 17 years old in good health and CMV-seropositive.

The CDR3 protein sequence reads: CASSIASSYNEQFF. The nucleotide sequence reads TGTGCCAGTAGTATAGCCAGCTCCTACAATGAGCAGTTCTTC. The V and J genes are TRBV19 and TRBJ2-1; a confident D gene designation cannot be given. CDR1 and CDR2, per the germline V gene (reference sequence), are LNHDA and SQIVND. V sheds 1 base and J sheds 0 bases, leaving 4 bases between their ends. The CDR3 holds 14 amino acids from the cysteine to the phenylalanine. CDR3 DNA only is kept here, 42 bases in frame from base 1.